These 11 T cell receptor beta chains were sequenced from one sample in a study of vaccination and CD4 T cells after COVID-19. These receptors' antigens are unknown. With the Oncomine TCR Beta short-read assay, DNA from cultured CD4+ T cells was sequenced. TCRdb reanalysed the PCR reads using MiXCR and keeps one entry per CDR3 protein. The sample records 16,000 or so distinct CDR3 sequences, about two fifths being singletons. The treatment was: roughly 10-day PBMC culture with coronavirus spike peptide pools or control peptides (ViraFEST assay). The starting material was CD4+ T cells from blood, cultured in vitro, obtained after SARS-CoV-2 vaccination. All receptors come from a human donor who had recovered from COVID-19.

As regards this clonotype: Germline and junction disagree at one end, which may indicate a read error. J is TRBJ2-5 and V is TRBV6-5; D may be TRBD2 (7 bases). The CDR3 runs 14 residues. CDR1 MNHEY and CDR2 SVGAGI come from the germline V gene. In DNA, the CDR3 is TGTGCCGGCAGTTATAGGGGGGGTCAAGAGACCCAGTACTTC. The encoded protein is CAGSYRGGQETQYF.

This clonotype was seen only a few times. V usage is TRBV7-8 and J usage is TRBJ2-3, with 9 nucleotides matching TRBD2. With V trimmed by 6 bases and J by 3 bases, 16 bases remained unmatched. Germline V gives CDR1 SGHVS, CDR2 FQNEAQ. This CDR3 is 18 amino acids long. This CDR3 reads CASRLQALAGILTDTQYF. Here the CDR3 DNA reads TGTGCCAGCAGGCTCCAGGCCCTAGCGGGAATTTTGACAGATACGCAGTATTTT.

The chain is built from TRBV5-1 and TRBJ2-2, with 7 bases aligning to TRBD1. Germline assignment: CDR1 SGHRS and CDR2 YFSETQ. The CDR3 has 15 residues. V gave up 5 bases and J gave up 0 bases; unmatched junction bases: 4. The CDR3 sequence: CASRQGTANTGELFF. CDR3 bases: TGCGCCAGCAGACAGGGGACGGCGAACACCGGGGAGCTGTTTTTT.

This clonotype showed up just a few times. The rearrangement uses TRBV30 and TRBJ2-7; no reliable D call. The CDR3 length is 13 residues. Trimming pared 4 bases from V and 0 bases from J, leaving 10 bases between. The germline gives CDR1 GTSNPN, CDR2 SVGIG (reference sequence). CDR3 in amino acids: CAWNADSSYEQYF. The CDR3 DNA sequence: TGTGCCTGGAACGCGGATAGCTCCTACGAGCAGTACTTC.

The gene calls are TRBV28 and TRBJ2-3, with a possible D match to TRBD2 (5 bases). CDR3 length: 13 residues. V was trimmed by 4 bases and J by 3 bases, leaving 8 bases between them. Germline V gene sequence: CDR1 MDHEN, CDR2 SYDVKM. CDR3 region: CASSSPGTDTQYF. The CDR3 coding sequence is TGTGCCAGCAGTTCCCCGGGAACAGATACGCAGTATTTT.

The rearrangement links TRBV6-1 to TRBJ2-7; 9 nucleotides agree with TRBD1. The CDR3 runs to 14 residues. Germline V CDR1 and CDR2: MNHNS, SASEGT. J gave up 2 bases and V 6 bases, and 5 bases lay outside the gene matches. CDR3 loop: CASRGTGIAYEQYF. CDR3 DNA: TGTGCCAGCAGGGGGACAGGGATAGCCTACGAGCAGTACTTC.

The rearrangement uses TRBV19 and TRBJ2-2; possibly TRBD1 or TRBD2 for D (5 bases each). The germline gives CDR1 LNHDA, CDR2 SQIVND (reference sequence). V was shortened by 6 bases and J by 5 bases, with 22 bases between the two germline ends. This CDR3 has 17 residues. This chain's CDR3 is CASRGVRWPLGTGELFF. The CDR3 bases are TGTGCCAGTAGGGGGGTTCGGTGGCCGCTAGGAACCGGGGAGCTGTTTTTT.

This clonotype has a handful of counts. CDR3 DNA: TGTGCCAGCAGTCGGACAGTAGGCTACACCTTC. Its translation is CASSRTVGYTF. This chain uses TRBV28 with TRBJ1-2, with a tentative D call TRBD1 (6 bases). The CDR3 is made up of 11 amino acids. Trimming shortened V by 5 bases and J by 8 bases, and 9 bases separated the two germline ends. Germline V gene sequence: CDR1 MDHEN, CDR2 SYDVKM.

The V gene is TRBV4-1, the J gene TRBJ1-2; the match to TRBD1 covers 10 bases. Germline-derived CDR1 and CDR2 are MGHRA and YSYEKL. The CDR3 loop spans 15 amino acids. The V gene end was trimmed by 1 base and the J gene end by 5 bases; junction bases not matched to a gene: 4. The CDR3 coding sequence is TGCGCCAGCAGCCAAGCTGGGACAGGGGTTTATGGCTACACCTTC. Residues: CASSQAGTGVYGYTF.

In this sample, this clonotype turned up a few times. The V call is TRBV29-1, the J call TRBJ1-5; D remains ambiguous. The CDR3 is made up of 12 amino acids. Germline assignment: CDR1 SQVTM and CDR2 ANQGSEA. With 6 bases removed from V and 4 bases from J, the gap between germline ends came to 10 bases. CDR3: CSVMGYNQPQHF. CDR3 DNA sequence: TGCAGCGTAATGGGGTATAATCAGCCCCAGCATTTT.

The gene calls are TRBV6-1 and TRBJ1-5; 9 nucleotides align to TRBD1. V trimming: 5 bases; J trimming: 6 bases; junction bases outside the gene matches: 17. The CDR3 totals 18 residues. Germline V gene data show CDR1 as MNHNS and CDR2 as SASEGT. The CDR3 loop is CASSRTGTGRRGSQPQHF. In DNA form, the CDR3 reads TGTGCCAGCAGTCGGACCGGGACAGGGAGGCGAGGGAGTCAGCCCCAGCATTTT.